These 25 T cell receptor beta chains share one sample of origin, sequenced in a study of T cell changes during pregnancy in multiple sclerosis. Using immunoSEQ multiplex PCR, the repertoire was profiled, and TCRdb retains in-frame clones only, with some absent. The table lists some 20,000 clones, roughly 88% of them singletons. Specimen: CD8+ T cells from peripheral blood mononuclear cells, collected after pregnancy. Receptors were obtained from a female donor in good health, enrolled as a control in a pregnancy study.

The chain joins TRBV30 to TRBJ1-2; the match to TRBD1 covers 7 bases. This CDR3 comprises 16 residues. Germline-derived CDR1 and CDR2 are GTSNPN and SVGIG (reference sequence). J was trimmed by 0 bases and V by 0 bases; bases with no gene match: 7. The CDR3 is CAWSVGPTGTNYGYTF. DNA of the CDR3: TGTGCCTGGAGTGTTGGACCGACAGGGACTAACTATGGCTACACCTTC.

J is TRBJ2-3 and V is TRBV4-3, with TRBD1 identical over 11 bases. The CDR3 runs to 16 residues. Germline V gene data show CDR1 as LGHNA and CDR2 as YSLEER. V dropped 0 bases and J dropped 4; count of bases not matched to a gene: 3. The DNA of the CDR3 is TGCGCCAGCAGCCAAGAACCGGGACAGGGGGCAGATACGCAGTATTTT. Amino acid sequence: CASSQEPGQGADTQYF.

This chain uses TRBV27 with TRBJ2-3, with 9 bases fitting TRBD2. V was clipped by 5 bases and J by 6 bases; unmatched bases: 12. CDR1 and CDR2 from the germline V gene are MNHEY and SMNVEV (reference sequence). This CDR3 contains 16 residues. Written as DNA, the CDR3 is TGTGCCAGCAGTACTCTTAGCGGGGGCCCCGGGGATACGCAGTATTTT. Amino acid sequence: CASSTLSGGPGDTQYF.

This sequence joins TRBV15 and TRBJ1-1, with D perhaps TRBD1 (5 bases). The CDR3 is 14 amino acids. Per the germline V gene, CDR1 is LNHNV and CDR2 is YYDKDF (reference sequence). V shed 2 bases and J shed 1 base, with 8 bases lying between them. The CDR3 is CATSRTQENTEAFF. CDR3 DNA: TGTGCCACCAGCAGAACACAGGAGAACACTGAAGCTTTCTTT.

The rearrangement uses TRBV5-1 and TRBJ2-3, with D possibly TRBD2 on 5 matching bases. V lost 5 bases to trimming and J lost 2 bases, with 12 bases between them. The CDR3 is 14 residues long. From germline, CDR1 is SGHRS and CDR2 YFSETQ. CDR3 sequence reads: CASRIEGDTDTQYF. CDR3 nucleotides: TGCGCCAGCAGGATAGAGGGAGACACAGATACGCAGTATTTT.

This clone was seen once. V and J are TRBV29-1 and TRBJ2-2; 9 nucleotides line up with TRBD1. This CDR3 spans 15 amino acids. V shed 3 bases and J 0 bases; nucleotides not matched to a gene: 2. Germline assignment: CDR1 SQVTM and CDR2 ANQGSEA. The CDR3 reads CSVEGDRANTGELFF. CDR3 sequence (DNA): TGCAGCGTTGAGGGGGACAGGGCGAACACCGGGGAGCTGTTTTTT.

V usage is TRBV14 and J usage is TRBJ2-3, with unresolved D. The CDR3 sequence is 15 residues long. Germline-derived CDR1 and CDR2 are SGHDN and FVKESK. V dropped 4 bases and J dropped 2 bases, with 13 bases sitting between them. The CDR3 spells CASSLAPRITDTQYF. The CDR3 DNA sequence: TGTGCCAGCAGCCTGGCTCCCAGGATCACAGATACGCAGTATTTT.

This chain links TRBV12-5 with TRBJ2-2; 8 bases agree with TRBD1. Unmatched junction bases numbered 1, after V lost 2 bases and J lost 2 bases. This CDR3 spans 15 amino acids. Germline V gene sequence: CDR1 LGHNT, CDR2 FRNRAP. As DNA, the CDR3 is TGTGCTAGTGGTTTGCCAGGGGGCAACACCGGGGAGCTGTTTTTT. This gives the protein CASGLPGGNTGELFF.

V is TRBV4-3 and J is TRBJ2-7; TRBD2 matches at 12 bases. The CDR3 sequence is 16 residues long. Germline-derived CDR1 and CDR2 are LGHNA and YSLEER. Trimming at V came to 3 bases and at J to 6 bases, leaving 9 bases not matched to a gene. The CDR3 loop is CASSHLAGGRLGEQYF. For the CDR3, the DNA is TGCGCCAGCAGCCATCTAGCGGGGGGGCGTTTGGGCGAGCAGTACTTC.

This chain links TRBV19 with TRBJ2-7; D not resolved. V was cut by 8 bases and J by 4 bases, with 15 bases left in between. The CDR3 extends over 13 amino acids. The germline gives CDR1 LNHDA, CDR2 SQIVND (reference sequence). The CDR3 spells CASRNGAGYEQYF. DNA for the CDR3: TGTGCCAGTCGTAACGGCGCAGGATACGAGCAGTACTTC.

The chain links TRBV5-6 to TRBJ2-1, with 7 bases lining up with TRBD2. The CDR3 runs to 14 residues. V gave up 2 bases and J gave up 5 bases; unmatched junction bases: 4. CDR1 and CDR2 (germline): SGHDT, YYEEEE. CDR3 sequence reads: CASSFLAGDNEQFF. Here the CDR3 DNA reads TGTGCCAGCAGCTTTTTGGCGGGGGACAATGAGCAGTTCTTC. The whole variable domain, filled in from reference TRBV5-6 and TRBJ2-1, reads DAGVTQSPTHLIKTRGQQVTLRCSPKSGHDTVSWYQQALGQGPQFIFQYYEEEERQRGNFPDRFSGHQFPNYSSELNVNALLLGDSALYLCASSFLAGDNEQFFGPGTRLTVL.

V and J are TRBV7-9 and TRBJ1-2, with D maybe TRBD1 (6 bases). V was pared by 6 bases and J by 5 bases, with 13 bases between. The germline V gene has CDR1 SEHNR and CDR2 FQNEAQ (reference sequence). This CDR3 spans 13 amino acids. This chain's CDR3 is CASSGEGVYGYTF. The DNA of the CDR3 is TGTGCCAGCAGTGGTGAGGGGGTATATGGCTACACCTTC.

Only one count was recorded for this clone. V and J are TRBV4-3 and TRBJ1-2; the match to TRBD1 covers 10 bases. There are 16 residues in the CDR3. From germline, CDR1 is LGHNA and CDR2 YSLEER. V was clipped by 0 bases and J by 4 bases; unmatched bases: 5. Here the CDR3 DNA reads TGCGCCAGCAGCCAAGATGACAGGGGGCTTGGCTATGGCTACACCTTC. Residues: CASSQDDRGLGYGYTF.

V is TRBV9 and J is TRBJ2-3; 9 bases line up with TRBD2. The CDR3 consists of 16 residues. V dropped 0 bases and J dropped 6; count of bases not matched to a gene: 8. Germline V lookup: CDR1 SGDLS, CDR2 YYNGEE. The CDR3 bases are TGTGCCAGCAGCGTAGAAGTTCTAGCGGGGCCCGATACGCAGTATTTT. Its protein product is CASSVEVLAGPDTQYF. The variable domain in full, completed from reference TRBV9 and TRBJ2-3, reads DSGVTQTPKHLITATGQRVTLRCSPRSGDLSVYWYQQSLDQGLQFLIQYYNGEERAKGNILERFSAQQFPDLHSELNLSSLELGDSALYFCASSVEVLAGPDTQYFGPGTRLTVL.

The DNA for the CDR3 is TGTGCCATCGCTCAAGGACAGACGAACACTGAAGCTTTCTTT. It codes for CAIAQGQTNTEAFF. The V and J genes are TRBV10-3 and TRBJ1-1; a possible D gene is TRBD1 (6 bases). Per germline, CDR1 ENHRY and CDR2 SYGVKD. V was cut by 8 bases and J by 1 base, with 14 bases left in between. The CDR3 covers 14 residues.

With respect to this clone: At one end, the junction sequence differs from germline, possibly due to a read error. The J gene is TRBJ1-1, the V gene TRBV7-7; TRBD1 agrees at 9 bases. CDR3 size: 13 residues. CDR1 is SSHAT and CDR2 is FNYEAQ in the germline V gene (reference sequence). CDR3 in amino acids: CASSLTGGTEAFF. The CDR3 nucleotides read TGTGCTAGCAGCCTGACAGGGGGCACTGAAGCTTTCTTT.

The rearrangement links TRBV4-3 to TRBJ1-1; 10 bases are shared with TRBD1. Germline values: CDR1 LGHNA, CDR2 YSLEER. The junction had 5 bases not matched to a gene; V was cut back by 4 bases and J by 6 bases. This CDR3 has 14 amino acids. This CDR3 reads CASSPGTGDAEAFF. The CDR3 DNA is TGCGCCAGCAGCCCTGGGACAGGGGACGCTGAAGCTTTCTTT.

The sample holds a few counts of this clone. This chain links TRBV7-2 with TRBJ1-6; D remains unclear. Between the trimmed V and J ends, which lost 0 bases and 13 bases, there was a span of 28 bases. The CDR3 extends over 19 amino acids. Germline V gene lookup returns CDR1 SGHTA and CDR2 FQGNSA. The CDR3 DNA reads TGTGCCAGCAGCTTAGCGCTGACCGTTCCTCCCAGTCAGGTCAGGCCCCTCCACTTT. This gives the protein CASSLALTVPPSQVRPLHF. Together with reference TRBV7-2 and TRBJ1-6, the CDR3 gives the full variable domain: GAGVSQSPSNKVTEKGKDVELRCDPISGHTALYWYRQSLGQGLEFLIYFQGNSAPDKSGLPSDRFSAERTGGSVSTLTIQRTQQEDSAVYLCASSLALTVPPSQVRPLHFGNGTRLTVT.

This clone turned up a few times. The chain joins TRBV30 to TRBJ1-1; D is unresolved. CDR1 is GTSNPN and CDR2 is SVGIG in the germline V gene (reference sequence). Trimming took 5 bases from V and 2 from J, leaving 12 bases between them. The length of the CDR3 is 13 residues. CDR3 sequence reads: CAWLDGSNTEAFF. The DNA of the CDR3 is TGTGCCTGGCTAGACGGCTCTAACACTGAAGCTTTCTTT.

This rearrangement joins TRBV15 to TRBJ1-1; TRBD1 matches 7 bases. Germline-derived CDR1 and CDR2 are LNHNV and YYDKDF (reference sequence). The CDR3 is 15 residues long. The ends lost 1 base at V and 4 bases at J; junction bases unmatched: 6. The CDR3 DNA reads TGTGCCACCAGCAGAGCCCTGACAGGGTCCACTGAAGCTTTCTTT. It codes for CATSRALTGSTEAFF.

J is TRBJ1-2 and V is TRBV7-2, with D possibly being TRBD1 (6 bases). This CDR3 is 15 amino acids long. Deletions cut 4 bases from V and 3 bases from J, with 15 bases between. Germline V lookup: CDR1 SGHTA, CDR2 FQGNSA. The CDR3, as DNA: TGTGCCAGCAGCTCGAGGGGGGGATCGGACTATGGCTACACCTTC. Translated: CASSSRGGSDYGYTF.

V and J are TRBV4-3 and TRBJ1-4, with TRBD1 as a possible D gene (5 bases). The CDR3 runs to 15 residues. CDR1 and CDR2 from the germline V gene are LGHNA and YSLEER. The V gene lost 0 bases and the J gene lost 8 bases, with 13 bases spanning the gap. CDR3 coding DNA: TGCGCCAGCAGCCAAGAGGACATCGCGGGGGAAAAACTGTTTTTT. Residues: CASSQEDIAGEKLFF.

This clone was detected once. The chain joins TRBV6-4 to TRBJ1-1, with D perhaps matching TRBD1 (6 bases). The CDR3 runs 15 residues. The germline V and J ends were trimmed by 2 bases and 1 base, with 11 bases remaining between them. Germline V gene lookup returns CDR1 MRHNA and CDR2 SNTAGT. Here the CDR3 reads CASSDEGGGNTEAFF. CDR3 DNA sequence: TGTGCCAGCAGTGACGAAGGGGGGGGGAACACTGAAGCTTTCTTT.

The chain couples TRBV9 to TRBJ2-5; D might be TRBD1 (5 bases). Germline loops: CDR1 SGDLS, CDR2 YYNGEE. V gave up 3 bases and J gave up 3 bases, with 12 bases separating them. The length of the CDR3 is 14 residues. The CDR3 sequence is CASSAQVFEETQYF. The CDR3 region has the DNA TGTGCCAGCAGCGCACAGGTTTTTGAAGAGACCCAGTACTTC.

This chain links TRBV7-9 with TRBJ2-3, with D possibly TRBD2 on 6 matching bases. The CDR3 runs to 14 residues. Germline V gene sequence: CDR1 SEHNR, CDR2 FQNEAQ (reference sequence). Trimming stripped 2 bases from V and 2 bases from J, with 8 bases between. CDR3 sequence: CASSLRGNTDTQYF. In DNA, the CDR3 is TGTGCCAGCAGCTTACGGGGGAACACAGATACGCAGTATTTT.